Below, one T cell receptor beta chain is given with its context. Antigen: not known. The sample comes from a study of monozygotic twins with inflammatory bowel disease. Study findings and constraints: Different T cell subtypes could not be distinguished.

This CDR3 has 18 amino acids. CDR1 and CDR2 from the germline V gene are MNHEY and SMNVEV (reference sequence). Following a re-call of the 5' RACE reads, TCRdb has one entry per CDR3 protein and lacks DNA. The table lists 400,000 to 500,000 distinct CDR3 sequences. Sequenced: blood. The TCR originated in a human donor with ulcerative colitis or Crohn's disease, or a healthy co-twin of an affected twin (not recorded which). The chain joins TRBV27 to TRBJ1-4; TCRdb's D call of TRBD1 is untestable without DNA. The CDR3 is CASSLTGSLGSYSEKLFF.